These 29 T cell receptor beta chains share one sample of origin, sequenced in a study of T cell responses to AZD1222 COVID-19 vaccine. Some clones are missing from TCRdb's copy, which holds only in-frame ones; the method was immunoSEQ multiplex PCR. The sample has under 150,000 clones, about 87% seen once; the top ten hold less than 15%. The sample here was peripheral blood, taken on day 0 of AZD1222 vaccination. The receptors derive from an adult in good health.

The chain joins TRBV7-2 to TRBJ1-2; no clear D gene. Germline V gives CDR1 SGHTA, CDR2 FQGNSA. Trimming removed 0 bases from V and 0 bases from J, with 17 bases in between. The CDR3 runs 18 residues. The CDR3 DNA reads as TGTGCCAGCAGCTTAGCGCAAGGGATTTGGAGCGCTAACTATGGCTACACCTTC. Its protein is CASSLAQGIWSANYGYTF.

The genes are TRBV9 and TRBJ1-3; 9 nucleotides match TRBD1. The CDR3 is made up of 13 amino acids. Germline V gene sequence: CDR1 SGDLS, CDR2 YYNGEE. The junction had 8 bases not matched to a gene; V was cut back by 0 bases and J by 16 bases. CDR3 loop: CASSVEEGQGVYF. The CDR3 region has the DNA TGTGCCAGCAGCGTAGAGGAGGGACAGGGTGTGTATTTT.

The CDR3 sequence: CASRGQGNSNQPQHF. The CDR3 DNA reads as TGTGCCAGCAGGGGCCAGGGGAATAGCAATCAGCCCCAGCATTTT. This chain connects TRBV2 to TRBJ1-5; D might be TRBD1 (6 bases). This CDR3 contains 15 residues. The germline gives CDR1 SNHLY, CDR2 FYNNEI. Between the trimmed V and J ends, which lost 6 bases and 0 bases, there was a span of 12 bases.

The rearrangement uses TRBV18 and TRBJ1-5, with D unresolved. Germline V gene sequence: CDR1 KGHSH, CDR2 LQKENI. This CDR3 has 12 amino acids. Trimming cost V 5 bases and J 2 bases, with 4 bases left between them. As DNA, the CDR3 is TGTGCCAGCTCAGAGGGCAATCAGCCCCAGCATTTT. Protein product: CASSEGNQPQHF. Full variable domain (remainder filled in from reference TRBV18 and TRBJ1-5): NAGVMQNPRHLVRRRGQEARLRCSPMKGHSHVYWYRQLPEEGLKFMVYLQKENIIDESGMPKERFSAEFPKEGPSILRIQQVVRGDSAAYFCASSEGNQPQHFGDGTRLSIL.

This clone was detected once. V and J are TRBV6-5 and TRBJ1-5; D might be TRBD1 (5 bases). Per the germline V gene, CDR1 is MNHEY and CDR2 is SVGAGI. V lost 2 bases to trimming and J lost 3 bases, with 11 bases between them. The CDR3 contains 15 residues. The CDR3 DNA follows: TGTGCCAGCAGTTACCAGCGGGGGAACAATCAGCCCCAGCATTTT. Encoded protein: CASSYQRGNNQPQHF.

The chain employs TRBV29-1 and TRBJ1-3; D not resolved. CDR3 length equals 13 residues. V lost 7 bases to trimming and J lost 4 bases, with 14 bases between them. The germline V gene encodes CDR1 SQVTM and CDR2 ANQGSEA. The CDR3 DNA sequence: TGCAGCGCCGTCGTCAGTCTGGGAAACACCATATATTTT. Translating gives CSAVVSLGNTIYF.

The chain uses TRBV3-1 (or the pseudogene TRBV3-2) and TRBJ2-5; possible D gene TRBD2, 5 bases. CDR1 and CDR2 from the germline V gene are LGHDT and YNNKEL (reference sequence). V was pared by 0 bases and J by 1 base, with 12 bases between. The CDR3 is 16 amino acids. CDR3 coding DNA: TGTGCCAGCAGCCAAGATCCCAGCGAGGGCCAAGAGACCCAGTACTTC. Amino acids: CASSQDPSEGQETQYF.

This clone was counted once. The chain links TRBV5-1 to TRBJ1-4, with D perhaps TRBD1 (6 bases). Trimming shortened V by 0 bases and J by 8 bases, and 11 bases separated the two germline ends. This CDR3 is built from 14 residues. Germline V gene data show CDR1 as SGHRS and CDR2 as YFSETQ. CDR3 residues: CASSLDRAQEKLFF. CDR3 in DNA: TGCGCCAGCAGCTTGGACAGGGCCCAAGAAAAACTGTTTTTT.

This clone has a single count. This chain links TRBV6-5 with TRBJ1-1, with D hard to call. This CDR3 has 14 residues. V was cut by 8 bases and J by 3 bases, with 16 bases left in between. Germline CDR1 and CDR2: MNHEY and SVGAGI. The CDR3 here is CASAISPAYTEAFF. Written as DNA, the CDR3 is TGTGCCAGCGCTATCAGTCCAGCATACACTGAAGCTTTCTTT.

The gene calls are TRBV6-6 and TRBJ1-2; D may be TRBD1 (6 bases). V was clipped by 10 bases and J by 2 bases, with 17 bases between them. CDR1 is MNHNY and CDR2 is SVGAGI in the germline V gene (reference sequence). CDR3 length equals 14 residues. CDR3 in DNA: TGTGCCATTCCTAACGGGGGGGGCAACTATGGCTACACCTTC. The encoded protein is CAIPNGGGNYGYTF.

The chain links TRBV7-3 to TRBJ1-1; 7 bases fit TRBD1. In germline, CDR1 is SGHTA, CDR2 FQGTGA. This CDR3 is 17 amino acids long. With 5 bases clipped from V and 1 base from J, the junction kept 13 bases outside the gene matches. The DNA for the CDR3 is TGTGCCAGCAGCCCCGCCGGGACAGCGGGGCGGAACACTGAAGCTTTCTTT. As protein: CASSPAGTAGRNTEAFF.

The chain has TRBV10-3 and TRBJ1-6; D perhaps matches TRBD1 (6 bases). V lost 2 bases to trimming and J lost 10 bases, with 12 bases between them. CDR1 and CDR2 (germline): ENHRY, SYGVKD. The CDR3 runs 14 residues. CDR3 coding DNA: TGTGCCATCAGTGAGCAGGGGAGGAGGTCACCCCTCCACTTT. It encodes CAISEQGRRSPLHF.

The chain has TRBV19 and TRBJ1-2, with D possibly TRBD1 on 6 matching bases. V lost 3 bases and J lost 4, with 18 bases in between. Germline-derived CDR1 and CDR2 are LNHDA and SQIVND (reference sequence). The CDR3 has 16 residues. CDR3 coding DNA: TGTGCCAGTAGTATTTCGCAGGGGCTAAGGTCCTATGGCTACACCTTC. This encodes CASSISQGLRSYGYTF.

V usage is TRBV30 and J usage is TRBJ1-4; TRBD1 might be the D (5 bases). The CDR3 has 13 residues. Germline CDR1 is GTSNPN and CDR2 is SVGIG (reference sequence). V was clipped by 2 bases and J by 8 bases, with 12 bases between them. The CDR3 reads CAWSRQGVEKLFF. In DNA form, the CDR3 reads TGTGCCTGGAGTCGTCAGGGTGTAGAAAAACTGTTTTTT.

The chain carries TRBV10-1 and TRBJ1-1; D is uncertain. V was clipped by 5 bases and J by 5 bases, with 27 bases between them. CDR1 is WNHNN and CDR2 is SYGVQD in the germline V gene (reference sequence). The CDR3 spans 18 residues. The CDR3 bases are TGCGCCAGCAGTCTCACCAAGAAAAATAATAACTCGAGAACTGAAGCTTTCTTT. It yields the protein CASSLTKKNNNSRTEAFF.

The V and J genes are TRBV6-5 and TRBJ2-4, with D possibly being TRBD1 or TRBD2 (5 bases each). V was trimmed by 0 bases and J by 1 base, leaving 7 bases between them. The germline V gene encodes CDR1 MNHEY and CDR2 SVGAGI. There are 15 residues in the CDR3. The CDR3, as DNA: TGTGCCAGCAGTTACTCTTGGGGGGCCAAAAACATTCAGTACTTC. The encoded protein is CASSYSWGAKNIQYF.

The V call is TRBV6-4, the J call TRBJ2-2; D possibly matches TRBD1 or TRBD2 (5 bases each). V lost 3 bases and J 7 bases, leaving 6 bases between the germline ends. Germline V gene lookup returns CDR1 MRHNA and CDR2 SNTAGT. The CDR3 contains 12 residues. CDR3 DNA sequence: TGTGCCAGCAGTGAGGGGGACGGGGAGCTGTTTTTT. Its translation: CASSEGDGELFF.

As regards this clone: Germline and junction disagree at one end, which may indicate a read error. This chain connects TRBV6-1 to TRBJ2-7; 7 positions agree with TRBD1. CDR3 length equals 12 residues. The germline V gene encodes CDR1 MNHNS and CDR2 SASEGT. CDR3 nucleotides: TGTGCCAGCAGTGAGTCGAACCGGGACAGAGACTTC. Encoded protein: CASSESNRDRDF.

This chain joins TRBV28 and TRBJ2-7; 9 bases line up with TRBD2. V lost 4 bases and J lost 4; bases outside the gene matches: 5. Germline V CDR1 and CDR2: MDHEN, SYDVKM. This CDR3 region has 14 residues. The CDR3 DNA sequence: TGTGCCAGCAGTTCCGGGACTAGCCTATACGAGCAGTACTTC. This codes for CASSSGTSLYEQYF. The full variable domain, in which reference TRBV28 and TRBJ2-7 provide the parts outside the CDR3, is DVKVTQSSRYLVKRTGEKVFLECVQDMDHENMFWYRQDPGLGLRLIYFSYDVKMKEKGDIPEGYSVSREKKERFSLILESASTNQTSMYLCASSSGTSLYEQYFGPGTRLTVT.

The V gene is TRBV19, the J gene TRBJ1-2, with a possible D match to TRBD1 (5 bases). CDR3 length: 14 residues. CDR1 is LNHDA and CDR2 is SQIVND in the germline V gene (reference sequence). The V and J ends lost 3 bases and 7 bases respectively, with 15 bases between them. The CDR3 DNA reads TGTGCCAGTAGTATCGGGGCTCCGCGTCTTGGCTACACCTTC. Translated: CASSIGAPRLGYTF. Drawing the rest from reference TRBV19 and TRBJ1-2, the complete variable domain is DGGITQSPKYLFRKEGQNVTLSCEQNLNHDAMYWYRQDPGQGLRLIYYSQIVNDFQKGDIAEGYSVSREKKESFPLTVTSAQKNPTAFYLCASSIGAPRLGYTFGSGTRLTVV.

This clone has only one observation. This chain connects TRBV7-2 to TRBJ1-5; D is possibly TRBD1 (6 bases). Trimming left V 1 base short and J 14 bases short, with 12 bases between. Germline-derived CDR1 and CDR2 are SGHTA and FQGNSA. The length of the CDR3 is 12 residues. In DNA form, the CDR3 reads TGTGCCAGCAGCTTAGAGGCAGGGGCAAAGCATTTT. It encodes CASSLEAGAKHF.

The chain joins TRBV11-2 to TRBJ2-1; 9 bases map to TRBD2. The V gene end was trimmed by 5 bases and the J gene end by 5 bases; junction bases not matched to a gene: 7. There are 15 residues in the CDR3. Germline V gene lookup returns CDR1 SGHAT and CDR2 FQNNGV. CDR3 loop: CASSVLAGVNNEQFF. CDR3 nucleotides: TGTGCCAGCAGCGTCTTAGCGGGGGTTAACAATGAGCAGTTCTTC.

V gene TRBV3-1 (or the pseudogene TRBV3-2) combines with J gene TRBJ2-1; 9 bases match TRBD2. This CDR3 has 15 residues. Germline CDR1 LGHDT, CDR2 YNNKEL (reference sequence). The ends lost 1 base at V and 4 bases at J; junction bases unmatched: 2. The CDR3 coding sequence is TGTGCCAGCAGCCAAGTTGCGGGGGGGTACAATGAGCAGTTCTTC. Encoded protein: CASSQVAGGYNEQFF.

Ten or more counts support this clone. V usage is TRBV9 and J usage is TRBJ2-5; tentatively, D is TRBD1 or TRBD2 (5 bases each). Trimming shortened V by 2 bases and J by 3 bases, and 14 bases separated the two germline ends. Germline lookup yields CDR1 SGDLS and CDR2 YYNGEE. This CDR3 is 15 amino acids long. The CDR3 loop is CASSVTGTFKETQYF. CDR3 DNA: TGTGCCAGCAGCGTGACCGGGACCTTTAAAGAGACCCAGTACTTC.

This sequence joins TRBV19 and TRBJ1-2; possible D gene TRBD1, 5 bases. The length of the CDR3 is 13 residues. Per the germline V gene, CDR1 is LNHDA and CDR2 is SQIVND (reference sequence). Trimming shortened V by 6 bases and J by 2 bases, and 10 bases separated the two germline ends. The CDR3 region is CASREAGNYGYTF. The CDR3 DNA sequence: TGTGCCAGTAGAGAGGCAGGGAACTATGGCTACACCTTC.

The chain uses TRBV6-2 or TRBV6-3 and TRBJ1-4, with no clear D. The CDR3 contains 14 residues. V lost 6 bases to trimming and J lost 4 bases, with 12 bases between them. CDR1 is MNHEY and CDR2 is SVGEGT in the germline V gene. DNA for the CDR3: TGTGCCAGCAGCACCAGACGGCATAATGAAAAACTGTTTTTT. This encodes CASSTRRHNEKLFF.

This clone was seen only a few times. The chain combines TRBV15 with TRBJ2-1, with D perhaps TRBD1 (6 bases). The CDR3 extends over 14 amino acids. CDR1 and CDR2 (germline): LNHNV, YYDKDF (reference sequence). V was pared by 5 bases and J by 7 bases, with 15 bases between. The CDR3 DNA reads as TGTGCCACCAGCGGGAGACAGGAGAGGAATGAGCAGTTCTTC. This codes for CATSGRQERNEQFF.

The DNA for the CDR3 is TGTGCCAGCAGTTCGCCCGCTTCTGGACAGGGTGGATATGGCTACACCTTC. Protein product: CASSSPASGQGGYGYTF. V gene TRBV28 combines with J gene TRBJ1-2, with 8 positions matching TRBD1. Trimming cost V 4 bases and J 5 bases; bases outside gene matches: 15. Germline assignment: CDR1 MDHEN and CDR2 SYDVKM. The CDR3 has 17 amino acids.

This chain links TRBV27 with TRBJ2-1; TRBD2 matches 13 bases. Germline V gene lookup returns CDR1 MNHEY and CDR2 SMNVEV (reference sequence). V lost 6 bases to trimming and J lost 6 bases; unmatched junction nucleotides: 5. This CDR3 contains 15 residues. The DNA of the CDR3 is TGTGCCAGCAGGTCACTAGCGGGGGGGCGCAATGAGCAGTTCTTC. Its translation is CASRSLAGGRNEQFF.